Below are 25 T cell receptor beta chains sequenced from a single sample in a study of T cells expressing NK-cell markers. TCRdb reprocessed the 5' RACE reads, keeping one entry per CDR3 protein, no DNA. The table lists around 550,000 distinct CDR3 sequences, with approximately 3.6% in the top ten. The sample was blood T cells: a sorted CD56 or NKG2C T cell subset, CD4+ or CD8+ T cells, or bulk PBMC T cells (not recorded which). These receptors were collected from a man aged 18 to 30 in good health.

The J gene is TRBJ1-4, the V gene TRBV7-2; TCRdb picks TRBD1, but there is no DNA to check that call. This CDR3 is 14 amino acids long. Germline CDR1 SGHTA, CDR2 FQGNSA. The CDR3 spells CASSSGRRNEKLFF.

The genes are TRBV7-7 and TRBJ2-5; the D call of TRBD1 rests on TCRdb alone, since no DNA is present to check it. Germline CDR1 SSHAT, CDR2 FNYEAQ (reference sequence). CDR3 length equals 15 residues. The CDR3 reads CASSPFGAPEGTQYF.

The V and J genes are TRBV15 and TRBJ2-4; without DNA, the TCRdb call of TRBD1 cannot be checked. The CDR3 length is 16 residues. Germline loops: CDR1 LNHNV, CDR2 YYDKDF (reference sequence). CDR3 protein: CATSRDPGTVITIQYF.

V gene TRBV7-9 combines with J gene TRBJ1-3; with no DNA, the TCRdb D assignment of TRBD1 cannot be verified. The germline gives CDR1 SEHNR, CDR2 FQNEAQ (reference sequence). The CDR3 spans 15 residues. The CDR3 spells CASSLRDSEINTIYF.

V and J are TRBV24-1 and TRBJ2-7; the TCRdb D gene call, TRBD2, has no DNA to confirm it. The germline gives CDR1 KGHDR, CDR2 SFDVKD. The CDR3 sequence is 17 residues long. Here the CDR3 reads CATSDSGLAGGSYEQYF.

The chain joins TRBV7-2 to TRBJ2-3; as DNA is missing, the TRBD2 call by TCRdb cannot be tested. The germline V gene encodes CDR1 SGHTA and CDR2 FQGNSA. CDR3 size: 16 residues. The CDR3 reads CASSLGAGRRTDTQYF. The variable domain in full, with the rest retrieved from reference TRBV7-2 and TRBJ2-3, is GAGVSQSPSNKVTEKGKDVELRCDPISGHTALYWYRQSLGQGLEFLIYFQGNSAPDKSGLPSDRFSAERTGGSVSTLTIQRTQQEDSAVYLCASSLGAGRRTDTQYFGPGTRLTVL.

The chain uses TRBV5-1 and TRBJ2-1; checking the TCRdb D call of TRBD1 is not possible without DNA. Germline V gives CDR1 SGHRS, CDR2 YFSETQ. There are 15 residues in the CDR3. CDR3 sequence: CASSPLTGRYNEQFF.

The chain employs TRBV12-3 or TRBV12-4 and TRBJ2-5. This CDR3 contains 12 residues. CDR3 in amino acids: CASSPDRETQYF.

The CDR3 is CSAQSQGFGNTIYF. The chain joins TRBV29-1 to TRBJ1-3. Looked up from germline, CDR1 is SQVTM and CDR2 is ANQGSEA. The CDR3 runs 14 residues.

The chain joins TRBV6-4 to TRBJ2-2. Per germline, CDR1 MRHNA and CDR2 SNTAGT. This CDR3 contains 13 residues. CDR3 in amino acids: CASSPTNLGELFF.

This sequence joins TRBV5-6 and TRBJ2-2. Germline assignment: CDR1 SGHDT and CDR2 YYEEEE. The CDR3 covers 14 residues. CDR3 in amino acids: CASSLLYGLGELFF.

V gene TRBV5-8 combines with J gene TRBJ2-2; no DNA is available, so the TRBD1 call from TCRdb remains unchecked. The V gene's germline CDR1 is SGHTS and CDR2 YDEGEE. This CDR3 comprises 15 residues. CDR3 region: CASSSGQKNTGELFF.

The V and J genes are TRBV7-6 and TRBJ2-3; TCRdb lists TRBD2, though no DNA is available to test this call. Germline V lookup: CDR1 SGHVS, CDR2 FNYEAQ. The CDR3 extends over 17 amino acids. This CDR3 reads CASSLGTLAGEGDTQYF. The full variable domain, with the rest looked up from reference TRBV7-6 and TRBJ2-3, is GAGVSQSPRYKVTKRGQDVALRCDPISGHVSLYWYRQALGQGPEFLTYFNYEAQQDKSGLPNDRFSAERPEGSISTLTIQRTEQRDSAMYRCASSLGTLAGEGDTQYFGPGTRLTVL.

The CDR3 protein is CSVVPSHTQYF. This chain joins TRBV20-1 and TRBJ2-3; TCRdb names TRBD1, which stays unverified in the absence of DNA. Looked up from germline, CDR1 is DFQATT and CDR2 is SNEGSKA (reference sequence). The CDR3 is made up of 11 amino acids.

J is TRBJ2-3 and V is TRBV27; TCRdb's assignment of TRBD1 cannot be checked, as there is no DNA. The CDR3 is made up of 16 amino acids. From germline, CDR1 is MNHEY and CDR2 SMNVEV (reference sequence). CDR3 residues: CASSSWTGESADTQYF.

The chain recombines TRBV27 with TRBJ2-3; the D gene TCRdb calls, TRBD1, cannot be checked with no DNA. The germline V gene has CDR1 MNHEY and CDR2 SMNVEV (reference sequence). The CDR3 runs 14 residues. CDR3 in amino acids: CASSLGHATDTQYF.

The CDR3 protein is CASRTGGGLTEAFF. V is TRBV7-2 and J is TRBJ1-1; TCRdb's assignment of TRBD1 cannot be checked, as there is no DNA. The germline V gene encodes CDR1 SGHTA and CDR2 FQGNSA. This CDR3 has 14 amino acids. Variable domain in full (rest from reference TRBV7-2 and TRBJ1-1): GAGVSQSPSNKVTEKGKDVELRCDPISGHTALYWYRQSLGQGLEFLIYFQGNSAPDKSGLPSDRFSAERTGGSVSTLTIQRTQQEDSAVYLCASRTGGGLTEAFFGQGTRLTVV.

The CDR3 region is CSADDSGGQTQYF. The J gene is TRBJ2-5, the V gene TRBV29-1; the TCRdb D gene call, TRBD1, has no DNA to confirm it. Germline-derived CDR1 and CDR2 are SQVTM and ANQGSEA. The CDR3 is 13 amino acids.

The rearrangement uses TRBV3-1 and TRBJ2-3. CDR3 length: 15 amino acids. Germline assignment: CDR1 LGHDT and CDR2 YNNKEL (reference sequence). The CDR3 protein is CASSHPSLGTDTQYF.

The rearrangement joins TRBV12-3 or TRBV12-4 to TRBJ2-3; with no DNA, the TCRdb D assignment of TRBD2 cannot be verified. The length of the CDR3 is 11 residues. CDR3 protein: CASSFASQQYF.

The V and J genes are TRBV4-3 and TRBJ2-7; TCRdb lists TRBD2, though no DNA is available to test this call. Germline V gives CDR1 LGHNA, CDR2 YSLEER. The CDR3 totals 16 residues. CDR3 sequence: CASSQAPGTPAYEQYF.

The rearrangement uses TRBV12-3 or TRBV12-4 and TRBJ1-1; lacking DNA, the TRBD1 call made by TCRdb goes unchecked. CDR3 length: 16 residues. CDR3 in amino acids: CASSLAGGGSNTEAFF.

The chain has TRBV19 and TRBJ2-5; without DNA, the TCRdb call of TRBD1 cannot be checked. Germline CDR1 is LNHDA and CDR2 is SQIVND (reference sequence). The CDR3 length is 15 residues. The CDR3 protein is CASSRSQGATETQYF.

The chain is built from TRBV15 and TRBJ1-1. CDR3 size: 15 residues. CDR1 and CDR2 from the germline V gene are LNHNV and YYDKDF (reference sequence). CDR3 residues: CATSRDPARHTEAFF.

The rearrangement joins TRBV12-3 or TRBV12-4 to TRBJ2-5; without DNA, the TCRdb call of TRBD1 cannot be checked. The CDR3 has 13 residues. The CDR3: CASSPHSGETQYF.